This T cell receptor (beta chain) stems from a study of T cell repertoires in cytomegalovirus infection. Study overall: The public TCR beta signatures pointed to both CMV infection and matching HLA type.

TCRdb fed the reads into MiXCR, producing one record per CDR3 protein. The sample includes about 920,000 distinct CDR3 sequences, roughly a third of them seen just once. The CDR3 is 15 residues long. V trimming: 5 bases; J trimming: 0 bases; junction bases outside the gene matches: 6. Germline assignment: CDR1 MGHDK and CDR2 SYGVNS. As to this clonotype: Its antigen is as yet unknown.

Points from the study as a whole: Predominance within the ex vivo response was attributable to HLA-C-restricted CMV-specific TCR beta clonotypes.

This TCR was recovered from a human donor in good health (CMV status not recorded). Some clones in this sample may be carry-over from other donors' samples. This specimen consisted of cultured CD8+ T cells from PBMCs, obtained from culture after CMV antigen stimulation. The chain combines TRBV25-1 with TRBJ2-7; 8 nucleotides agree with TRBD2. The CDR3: CASSRRAGGSYEQYF. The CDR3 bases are TGTGCCAGCAGTCGGAGGGCGGGGGGCTCCTACGAGCAGTACTTC.